This entry is about one T cell receptor (beta chain). This specimen belongs to a study of blood T cell repertoires in COVID-19. Germline V gene lookup returns CDR1 SGHTA and CDR2 FQGNSA. The CDR3 is 13 amino acids. With V trimmed by 4 bases and J by 13 bases, 11 bases remained unmatched. TCRdb's table, derived via immunoSEQ multiplex PCR, lists solely in-frame clones and lacks some. The sample includes about 210,000 clones, about 89% of them seen just once. The V call is TRBV7-2, the J call TRBJ2-5, with TRBD1 identical over 8 bases. The material sequenced was peripheral blood. This TCR derives from a woman aged 40 to 50 with acute or convalescent COVID-19. The CDR3 loop reads CASSSFPGGALYF. CDR3 bases: TGTGCCAGCAGCTCCTTTCCAGGGGGCGCGTTGTACTTC.